The rows below give T cell receptor beta chains drawn from one sample of a study of cytomegalovirus exposure and HLA in healthy donors. The assay was immunoSEQ multiplex PCR, and TCRdb's table has in-frame clones only and misses some. The table shows 150,000 to 200,000 clones, with 68% occurring only once. Input material: PBMCs. Receptor source: a man aged 45-65 years in good health and CMV-seronegative. The conserved cysteine and the conserved F or W are not part of the CDR3 here.

CDR3aa: ASREGTVNTGELF
j_gene: TRBJ2-2
v_gene: TRBV5-1

CDR3aa: ASRGGSRGDNEQF
j_gene: TRBJ2-1
v_gene: TRBV10-2

CDR3aa: ASSLGLAGGGGDTQY
j_gene: TRBJ2-3
v_gene: TRBV5-1

CDR3aa: ASSLQAGVLH
j_gene: TRBJ1-6
v_gene: TRBV11-2

CDR3aa: ASSLAGGAGVTDTQY
j_gene: TRBJ2-3
v_gene: TRBV7-2

CDR3aa: ASSQDGGYEGYGYT
j_gene: TRBJ1-2
v_gene: TRBV4-2

CDR3aa: ASSLDLSRATNGELF
j_gene: TRBJ2-2
v_gene: TRBV11-3

CDR3aa: ASSRGGVGLTNEKLF
j_gene: TRBJ1-4
v_gene: TRBV5-4

CDR3aa: ATSRGVATNEKLF
j_gene: TRBJ1-4
v_gene: TRBV15

CDR3aa: ASSFSYEQY
j_gene: NA
v_gene: TRBV28

CDR3aa: ASRLTSVNTGELF
j_gene: TRBJ2-2
v_gene: TRBV6-1

CDR3aa: AITGTGDYYGYT
j_gene: TRBJ1-2
v_gene: TRBV2

CDR3aa: ASSLGLSRPEQF
j_gene: TRBJ2-1
v_gene: TRBV7-2

CDR3aa: ASSQDWTGGRDYGYT
j_gene: TRBJ1-2
v_gene: TRBV4-1

CDR3aa: ASRTGRAEAF
j_gene: TRBJ1-1
v_gene: TRBV5-1

CDR3aa: ASSESGGDYGYT
j_gene: TRBJ1-2
v_gene: TRBV10-2

CDR3aa: ASSLVGGRNEKLF
j_gene: TRBJ1-4
v_gene: TRBV7-2

CDR3aa: ASSRGLANTGELF
j_gene: TRBJ2-2
v_gene: TRBV7-2

CDR3aa: ASSREGQGVYEQY
j_gene: TRBJ2-7
v_gene: TRBV5-1

CDR3aa: ASSLDRGYEQY
j_gene: TRBJ2-7
v_gene: TRBV11-2

CDR3aa: ASGLTVNTEAF
j_gene: TRBJ1-1
v_gene: TRBV12-5